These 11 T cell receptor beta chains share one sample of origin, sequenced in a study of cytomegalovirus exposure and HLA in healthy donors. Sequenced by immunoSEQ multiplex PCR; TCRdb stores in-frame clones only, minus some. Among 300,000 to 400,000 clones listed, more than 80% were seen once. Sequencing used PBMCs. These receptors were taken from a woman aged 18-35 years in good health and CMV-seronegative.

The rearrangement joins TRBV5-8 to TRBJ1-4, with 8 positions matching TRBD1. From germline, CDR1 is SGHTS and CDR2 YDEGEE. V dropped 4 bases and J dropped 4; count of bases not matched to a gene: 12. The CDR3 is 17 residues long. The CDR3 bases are TGTGCCAGCAGCGCTGGGCAGACAGGGGTCAATAATGAAAAACTGTTTTTT. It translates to CASSAGQTGVNNEKLFF.

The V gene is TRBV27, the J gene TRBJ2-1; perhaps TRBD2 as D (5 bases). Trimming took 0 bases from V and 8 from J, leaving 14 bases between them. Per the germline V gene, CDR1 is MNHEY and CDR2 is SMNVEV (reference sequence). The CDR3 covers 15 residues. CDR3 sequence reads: CASSLSEHPRDEQFF. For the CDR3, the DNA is TGTGCCAGCAGTTTATCGGAGCACCCGCGGGATGAGCAGTTCTTC.

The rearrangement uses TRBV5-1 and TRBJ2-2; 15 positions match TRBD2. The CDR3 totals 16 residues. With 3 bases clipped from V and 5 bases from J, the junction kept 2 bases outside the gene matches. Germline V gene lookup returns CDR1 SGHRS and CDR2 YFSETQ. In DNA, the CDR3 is TGCGCCAGCAGCTCCGGACTAGCGGGAGGGACCGGGGAGCTGTTTTTT. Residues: CASSSGLAGGTGELFF.

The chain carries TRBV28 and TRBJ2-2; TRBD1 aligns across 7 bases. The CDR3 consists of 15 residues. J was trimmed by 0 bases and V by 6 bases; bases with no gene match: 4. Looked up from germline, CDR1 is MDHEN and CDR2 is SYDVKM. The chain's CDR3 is CASRPGTANTGELFF. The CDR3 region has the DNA TGTGCCAGCAGACCCGGGACAGCGAACACCGGGGAGCTGTTTTTT.

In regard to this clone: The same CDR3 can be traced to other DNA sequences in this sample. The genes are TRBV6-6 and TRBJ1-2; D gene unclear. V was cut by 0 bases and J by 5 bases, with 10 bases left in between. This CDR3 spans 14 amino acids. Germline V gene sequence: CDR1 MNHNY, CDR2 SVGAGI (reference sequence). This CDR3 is CASSYSGLGYGYTF. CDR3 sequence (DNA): TGTGCCAGCAGTTACTCGGGTCTCGGGTATGGCTACACCTTC.

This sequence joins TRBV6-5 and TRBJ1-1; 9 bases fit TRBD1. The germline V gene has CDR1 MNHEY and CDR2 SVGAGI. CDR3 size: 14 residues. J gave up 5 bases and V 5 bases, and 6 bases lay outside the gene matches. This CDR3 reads CASSIGTGWTEAFF. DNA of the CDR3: TGTGCCAGCAGTATCGGGACAGGGTGGACTGAAGCTTTCTTT.

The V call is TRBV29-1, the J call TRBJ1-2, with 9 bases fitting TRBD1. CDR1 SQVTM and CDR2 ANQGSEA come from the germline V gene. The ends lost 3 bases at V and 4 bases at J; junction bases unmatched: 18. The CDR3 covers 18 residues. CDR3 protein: CSVDGIVDEGQGVYGYTF. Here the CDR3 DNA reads TGCAGCGTTGATGGGATTGTAGATGAGGGACAGGGAGTCTATGGCTACACCTTC.

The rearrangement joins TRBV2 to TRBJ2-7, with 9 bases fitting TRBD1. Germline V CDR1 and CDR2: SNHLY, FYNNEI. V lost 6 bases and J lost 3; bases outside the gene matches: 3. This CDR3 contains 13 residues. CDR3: CASRLDRGYEQYF. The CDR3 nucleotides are TGTGCCAGCAGACTGGACAGGGGCTACGAGCAGTACTTC.

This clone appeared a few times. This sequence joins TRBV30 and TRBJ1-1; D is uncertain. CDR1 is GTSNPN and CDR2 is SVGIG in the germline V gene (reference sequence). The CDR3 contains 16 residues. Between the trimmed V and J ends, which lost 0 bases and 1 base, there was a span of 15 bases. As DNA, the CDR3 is TGTGCCTGGAGTGTACAATTGGAACAGTGGAACACTGAAGCTTTCTTT. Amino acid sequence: CAWSVQLEQWNTEAFF.

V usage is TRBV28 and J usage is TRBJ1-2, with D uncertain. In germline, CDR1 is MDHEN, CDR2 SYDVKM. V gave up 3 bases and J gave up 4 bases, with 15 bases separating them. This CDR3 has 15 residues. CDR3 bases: TGTGCCAGCAGTTTTGAGAGCGGGAGAATCTATGGCTACACCTTC. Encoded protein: CASSFESGRIYGYTF.

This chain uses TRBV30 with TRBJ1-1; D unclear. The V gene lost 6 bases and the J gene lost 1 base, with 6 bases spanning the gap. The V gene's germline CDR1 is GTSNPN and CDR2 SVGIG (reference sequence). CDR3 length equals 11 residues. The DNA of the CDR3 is TGTGCCTGCACGGGGAACACTGAAGCTTTCTTT. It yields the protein CACTGNTEAFF.